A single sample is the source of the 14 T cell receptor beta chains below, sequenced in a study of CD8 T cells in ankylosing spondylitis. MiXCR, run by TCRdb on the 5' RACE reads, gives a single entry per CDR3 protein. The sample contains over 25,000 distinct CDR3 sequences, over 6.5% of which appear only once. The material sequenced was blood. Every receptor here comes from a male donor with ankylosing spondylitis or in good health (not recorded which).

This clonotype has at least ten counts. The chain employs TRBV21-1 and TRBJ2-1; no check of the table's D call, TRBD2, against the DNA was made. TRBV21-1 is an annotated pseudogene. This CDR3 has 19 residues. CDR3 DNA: TGTGCCAGCAGCTGGGCTGGGACTAGCGGGAGATCCTCCTACAATGAGCAGTTCTTC. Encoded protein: CASSWAGTSGRSSYNEQFF.

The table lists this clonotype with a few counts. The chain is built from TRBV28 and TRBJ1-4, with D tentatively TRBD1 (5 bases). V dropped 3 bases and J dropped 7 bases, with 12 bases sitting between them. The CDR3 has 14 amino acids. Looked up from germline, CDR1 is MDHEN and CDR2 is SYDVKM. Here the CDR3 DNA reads TGTGCCAGCAGTTTTGGGGGTGTCGGTGAAAAACTGTTTTTT. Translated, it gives CASSFGGVGEKLFF.

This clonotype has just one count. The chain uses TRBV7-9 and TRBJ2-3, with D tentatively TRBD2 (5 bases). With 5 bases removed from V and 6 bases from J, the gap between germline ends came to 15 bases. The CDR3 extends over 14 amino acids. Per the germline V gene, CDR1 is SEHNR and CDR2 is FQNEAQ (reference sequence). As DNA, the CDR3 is TGTGCCAGCAGCCAATCACGGGGTCAGGATACGCAGTATTTT. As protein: CASSQSRGQDTQYF.

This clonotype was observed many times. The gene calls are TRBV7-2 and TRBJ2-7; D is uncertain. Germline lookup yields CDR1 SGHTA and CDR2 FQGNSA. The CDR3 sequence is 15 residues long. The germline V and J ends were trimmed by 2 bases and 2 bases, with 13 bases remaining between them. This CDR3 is CASSLYVGRTYEQYF. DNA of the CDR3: TGTGCCAGCAGCTTATACGTCGGCAGAACCTACGAGCAGTACTTC.

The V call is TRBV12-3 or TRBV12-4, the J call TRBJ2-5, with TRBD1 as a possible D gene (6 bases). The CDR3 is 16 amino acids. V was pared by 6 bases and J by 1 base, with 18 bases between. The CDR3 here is CASRTDTGFIQETQYF. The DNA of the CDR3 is TGTGCCAGCAGGACTGACACAGGGTTTATCCAAGAGACCCAGTACTTC.

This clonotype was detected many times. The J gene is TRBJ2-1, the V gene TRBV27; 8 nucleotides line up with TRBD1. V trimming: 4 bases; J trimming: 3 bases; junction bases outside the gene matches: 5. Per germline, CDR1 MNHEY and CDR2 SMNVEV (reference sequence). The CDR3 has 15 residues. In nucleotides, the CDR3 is TGTGCCAGCAGTTCCCCCGGGACAGGCTACAATGAGCAGTTCTTC. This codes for CASSSPGTGYNEQFF.

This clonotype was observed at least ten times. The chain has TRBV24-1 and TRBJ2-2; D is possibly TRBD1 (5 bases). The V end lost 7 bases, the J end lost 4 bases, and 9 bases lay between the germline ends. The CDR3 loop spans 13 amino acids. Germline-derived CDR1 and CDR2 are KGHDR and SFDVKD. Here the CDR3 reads CATRDKFTGELFF. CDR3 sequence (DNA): TGTGCCACCAGGGACAAATTCACCGGGGAGCTGTTTTTT.

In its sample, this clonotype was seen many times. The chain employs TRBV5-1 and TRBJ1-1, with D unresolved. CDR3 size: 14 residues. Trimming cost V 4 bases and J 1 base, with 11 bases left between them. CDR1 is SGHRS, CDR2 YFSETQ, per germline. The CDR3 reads CASSALHTNTEAFF. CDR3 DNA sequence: TGCGCCAGCAGCGCTCTCCACACGAACACTGAAGCTTTCTTT.

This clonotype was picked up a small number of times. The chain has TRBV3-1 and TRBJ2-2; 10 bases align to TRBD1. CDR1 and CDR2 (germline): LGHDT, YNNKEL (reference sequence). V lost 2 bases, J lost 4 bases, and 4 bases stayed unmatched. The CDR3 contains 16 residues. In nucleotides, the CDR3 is TGTGCCAGCAGCCAACCCAGGACAGGGGGCACCGGGGAGCTGTTTTTT. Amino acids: CASSQPRTGGTGELFF.

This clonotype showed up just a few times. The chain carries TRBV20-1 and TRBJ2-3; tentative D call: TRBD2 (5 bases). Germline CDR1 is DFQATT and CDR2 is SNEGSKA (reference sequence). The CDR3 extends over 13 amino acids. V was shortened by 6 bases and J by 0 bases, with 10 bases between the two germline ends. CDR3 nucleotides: TGCAGTGCAAGGTGGACTAGCACAGATACGCAGTATTTT. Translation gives CSARWTSTDTQYF.

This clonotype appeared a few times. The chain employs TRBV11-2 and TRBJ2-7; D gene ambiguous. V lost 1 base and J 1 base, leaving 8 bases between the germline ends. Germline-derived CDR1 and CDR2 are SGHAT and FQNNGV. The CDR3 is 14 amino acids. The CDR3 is CASSLGRVSYEQYV. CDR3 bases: TGTGCCAGCAGCTTAGGCCGGGTTTCCTACGAGCAGTACGTC.

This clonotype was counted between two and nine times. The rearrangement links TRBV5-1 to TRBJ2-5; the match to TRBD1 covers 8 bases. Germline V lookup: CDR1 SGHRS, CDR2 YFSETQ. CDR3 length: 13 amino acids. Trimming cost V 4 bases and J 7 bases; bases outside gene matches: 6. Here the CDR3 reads CASSIGQGGTQYF. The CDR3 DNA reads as TGCGCCAGCAGCATCGGACAGGGTGGGACCCAGTACTTC.

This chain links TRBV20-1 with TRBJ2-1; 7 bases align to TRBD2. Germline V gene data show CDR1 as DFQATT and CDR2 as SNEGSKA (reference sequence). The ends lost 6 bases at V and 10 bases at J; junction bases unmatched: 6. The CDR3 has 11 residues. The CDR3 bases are TGCAGTGCGAGCAAGCGGGAAGAGCAGTTCTTC. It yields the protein CSASKREEQFF.

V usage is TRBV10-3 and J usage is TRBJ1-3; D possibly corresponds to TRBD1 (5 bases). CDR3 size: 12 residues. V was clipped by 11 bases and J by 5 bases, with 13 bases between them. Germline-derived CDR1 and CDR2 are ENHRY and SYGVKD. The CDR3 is CAPPGHRNTIYF. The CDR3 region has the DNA TGTGCCCCTCCCGGACACCGAAACACCATATATTTT.